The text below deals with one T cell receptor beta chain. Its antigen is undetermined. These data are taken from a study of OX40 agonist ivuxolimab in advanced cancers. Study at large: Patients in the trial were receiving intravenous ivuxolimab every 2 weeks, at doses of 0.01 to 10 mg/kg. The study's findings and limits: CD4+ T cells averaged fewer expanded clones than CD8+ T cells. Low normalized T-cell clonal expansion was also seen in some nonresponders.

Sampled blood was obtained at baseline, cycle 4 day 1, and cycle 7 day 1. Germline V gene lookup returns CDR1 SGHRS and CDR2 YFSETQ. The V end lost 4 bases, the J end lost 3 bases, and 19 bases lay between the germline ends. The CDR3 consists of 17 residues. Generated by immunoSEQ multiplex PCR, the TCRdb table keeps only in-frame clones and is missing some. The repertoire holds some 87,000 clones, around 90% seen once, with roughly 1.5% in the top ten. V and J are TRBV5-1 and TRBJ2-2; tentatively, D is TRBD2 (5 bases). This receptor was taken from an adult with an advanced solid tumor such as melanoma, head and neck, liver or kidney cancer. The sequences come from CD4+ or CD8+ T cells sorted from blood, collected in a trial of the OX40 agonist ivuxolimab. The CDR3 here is CASSPRGGQVDTGELFF. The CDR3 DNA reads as TGCGCCAGCAGCCCCCGCGGCGGGCAGGTGGACACCGGGGAGCTGTTTTTT.